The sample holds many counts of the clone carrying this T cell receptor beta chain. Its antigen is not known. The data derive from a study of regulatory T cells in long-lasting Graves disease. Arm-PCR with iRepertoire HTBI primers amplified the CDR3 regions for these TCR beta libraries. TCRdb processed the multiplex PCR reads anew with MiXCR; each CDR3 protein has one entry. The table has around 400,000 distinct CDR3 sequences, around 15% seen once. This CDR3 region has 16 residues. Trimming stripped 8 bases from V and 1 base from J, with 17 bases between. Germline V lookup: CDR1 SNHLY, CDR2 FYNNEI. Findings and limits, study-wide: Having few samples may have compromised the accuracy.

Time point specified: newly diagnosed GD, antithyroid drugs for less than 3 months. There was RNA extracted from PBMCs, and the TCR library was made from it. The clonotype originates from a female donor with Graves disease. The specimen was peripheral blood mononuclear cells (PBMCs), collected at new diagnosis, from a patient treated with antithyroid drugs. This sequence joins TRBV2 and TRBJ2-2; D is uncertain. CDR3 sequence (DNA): TGTGCCAGCCACCCCAGTACTAAAGTGAACACCGGGGAGCTGTTTTTT. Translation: CASHPSTKVNTGELFF.